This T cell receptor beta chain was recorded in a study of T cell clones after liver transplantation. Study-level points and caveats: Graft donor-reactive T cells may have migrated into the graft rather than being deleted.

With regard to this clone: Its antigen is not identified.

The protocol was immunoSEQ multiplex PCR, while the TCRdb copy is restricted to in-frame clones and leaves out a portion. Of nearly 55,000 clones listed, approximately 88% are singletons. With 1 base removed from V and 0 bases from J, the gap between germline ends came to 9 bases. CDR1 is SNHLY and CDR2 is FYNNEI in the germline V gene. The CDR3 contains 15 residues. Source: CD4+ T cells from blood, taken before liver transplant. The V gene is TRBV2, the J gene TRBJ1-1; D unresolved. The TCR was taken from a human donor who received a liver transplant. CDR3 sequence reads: CASSEVHSLNTEAFF. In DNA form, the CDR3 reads TGTGCCAGCAGTGAAGTACACAGCCTGAACACTGAAGCTTTCTTT.